A selection of T cell receptor beta chains follows, all from one sample in a study of T-cell reconstitution after alpha-beta-depleted transplantation in children. In TCRdb, the PCR reads were re-called with MiXCR into one record per CDR3 protein. The sample lists around 200,000 distinct CDR3 sequences; 9.5% to 13% were seen once. The sample consisted of PBMCs, taken before TCRalphabeta/CD19-depleted stem cell transplant. These receptors originate from a child under two years old with acute myeloid leukemia, due to receive a stem cell transplant. Both conserved end residues are trimmed from each CDR3. Each record gives: V gene, J gene, clone size, CDR3 protein. The size of a clone is reported for some rows only, either as once, few or many, or as a class for expanded clones.

TRBV7-2	TRBJ1-5	many	ASTRDRAIGNQPQH
TRBV10-3	TRBJ2-7	many	AISALTEYEQY
TRBV19	TRBJ2-7	many	ASSMGQGLSYEQY
TRBV20-1	TRBJ1-1	few	SARGVFGTEAF
TRBV20-1	TRBJ2-1	many	SAYRPGLAFANEQF
TRBV20-1	TRBJ2-7	large	SAAGPSSYEQY
TRBV28	TRBJ2-1	many	ASSLGGLGLVDEQF
TRBV12-2	TRBJ2-7	many	ASRLVGFHEQY
TRBV12-3/TRBV12-4	TRBJ2-1	many	ASRDRAYNEQF
TRBV7-2	TRBJ2-1	many	ASSLGTSWGNEQF
TRBV28	TRBJ2-7	few	ASSPHSIFYEQY
TRBV24-1	TRBJ1-1	many	ATSARGRGDTEAF
TRBV20-1	TRBJ1-2	many	SAIRPGGGYT
TRBV7-2	TRBJ1-3	NA	ASSGGHRAGNTIY
TRBV12-3/TRBV12-4	TRBJ2-7	NA	ASSPRMLGRAYELY
TRBV7-6	TRBJ1-1	many	ASSFGRNTEAF
TRBV7-9	TRBJ2-1	many	ADNRLAAGHLDNEQF
TRBV7-2	TRBJ2-3	many	ASSLERGVPTDTQY
TRBV12-3/TRBV12-4	TRBJ1-1	many	ASRYDRGFEAF
TRBV20-1	TRBJ1-2	many	SAPPGPYGYT
TRBV7-8	TRBJ2-7	many	ASSLRTDAYEQY
TRBV7-8	TRBJ2-2	many	ASSQWTGSGELF
TRBV20-1	TRBJ2-7	NA	SARGQGTNEQY
TRBV3-1	TRBJ2-1	many	ASSLSGTNYNEQF
TRBV12-3/TRBV12-4	TRBJ2-3	many	ASSFGTVSTDTQY
TRBV7-9	TRBJ2-3	many	ASSQSPGTDTQY
TRBV5-1	TRBJ2-1	many	ASRHSGLDLYNEQF
TRBV27	TRBJ2-1	many	ASSLQRRGNEQF
TRBV19	TRBJ2-5	NA	ASSTAGWQETQY
TRBV15	TRBJ1-4	many	ATSREAGIGEKLF
TRBV6-2/TRBV6-3	TRBJ1-5	many	ASSYIDSGQPQH
TRBV20-1	TRBJ2-7	many	SARDRQYEQY
TRBV20-1	TRBJ2-6	many	SARDSSGANVLT
TRBV29-1	TRBJ1-5	many	SVGRDNQPQH
TRBV12-3/TRBV12-4	TRBJ1-2	NA	ASSLNGGDGYT
TRBV7-3	TRBJ2-5	many	ASSSHPQETQY
TRBV5-5	TRBJ2-1	many	ASSLVPGLAGGNNEQF
TRBV7-9	TRBJ1-2	many	ASSLERGGYGYT
TRBV2	TRBJ1-5	NA	ASSPSGRAPSNQPQH
TRBV30	TRBJ1-1	NA	AWTRQGVVAF
TRBV4-2	TRBJ2-1	few	ASSQDISTIQYNEQF
TRBV6-1	TRBJ1-1	many	ASSGNTEAF
TRBV20-1	TRBJ1-3	many	SARLGPSGNTIY
TRBV20-1	TRBJ1-1	many	SAREQLGHTMNTEAF
TRBV12-3/TRBV12-4	TRBJ2-5	NA	ASSSAAGWQETQY
TRBV5-1	TRBJ2-7	many	ASSLAERNEQY
TRBV4-1	TRBJ1-3	NA	ASSPDRDTIY
TRBV20-1	TRBJ1-6	many	SATRQLSYNSPLH
TRBV25-1	TRBJ2-3	many	ASSSGPPTDTQY
TRBV9	TRBJ2-7	many	ASQGRYEQY
TRBV4-2	TRBJ2-1	many	ASSRGLAGVSEQF
TRBV6-1	TRBJ1-6	many	ASRRGRGDSPLH